This is a list of T cell receptor beta chains from one sample in a study of cytomegalovirus exposure and HLA in healthy donors. This table comes from immunoSEQ multiplex PCR, and its TCRdb copy is limited to in-frame clones, with some not included. This sample contains roughly 39,000 clones. Sequenced input: PBMCs. The source is a woman younger than 45 in good health and CMV-seropositive. Both conserved end residues are part of each CDR3. A D gene is named only where the DNA matches it firmly.

V	J	D	DNA	CDR3
TRBV19	TRBJ1-1	NA	TGTGCCAGTACCCCCGGCGGGCCGAACACTGAAGCTTTCTTT	CASTPGGPNTEAFF
TRBV5-6	TRBJ2-5	NA	TGTGCCAGCAGCTTTTTTCCCCGCTCCCTGGCAGGGCCTCAAGAGACCCAGTACTTC	CASSFFPRSLAGPQETQYF
TRBV11-3	TRBJ2-7	NA	TGTGCCAGCAGCTTAGGCTGGGGTGGGAGAGGCCCCTACGAGCAGTACTTC	CASSLGWGGRGPYEQYF
TRBV13	TRBJ1-2	TRBD1	TGTGCCAGCAGCCGGACAGGGGAGTACATGGGCTACACCTTC	CASSRTGEYMGYTF
TRBV19	TRBJ2-2	NA	TGTGCCAGTAGTATCAGCACCGGGGAGCTGTTTTTT	CASSISTGELFF
TRBV5-4	TRBJ2-7	TRBD1	TGTGCCAGCAGTTATTCCGGGACAGGGGAAGGCGAGCAGTACTTC	CASSYSGTGEGEQYF
TRBV29-1	TRBJ2-2	NA	TGCAGCGTCGAGGCGGGCAGGAGCACCGGGGAGCTGTTTTTT	CSVEAGRSTGELFF
TRBV10-3	TRBJ2-7	NA	TGTGCCATCAGACAGGGAACCTACGAGCAGTACTTC	CAIRQGTYEQYF
TRBV28	TRBJ2-3	TRBD1	TGTGCCAGCAGAGGGACAGGGGGCACAGATACGCAGTATTTT	CASRGTGGTDTQYF
TRBV4-1	TRBJ2-1	NA	TGCGCCAGCAGCCAAGACAGTTTTCGGGGGGCCAACGAGCAGTTCTTC	CASSQDSFRGANEQFF
TRBV7-9	TRBJ2-7	TRBD1	TGTGCCAGCAGCACCATCTCGACAGGGGCTAAGCACGAGCAGTACTTC	CASSTISTGAKHEQYF
TRBV2	TRBJ2-7	TRBD1	TGTGCCAGCACTATACCGGGACAGGGCTCCTACGAGCAGTACTTC	CASTIPGQGSYEQYF
TRBV5-1	TRBJ1-1	NA	TGCGCCAGCAGCTTGACCCAGGGGACGCACACTGAAGCTTTCTTT	CASSLTQGTHTEAFF
TRBV6-6	TRBJ2-7	TRBD1	TGTGCCAGCAGTTACCACCAGGGGGCGTCCTACGAGCAGTACTTC	CASSYHQGASYEQYF
TRBV5-1	TRBJ1-1	NA	TGCGCCAGCAGCCAGGAGGTCATGAACACTGAAGCTTTCTTT	CASSQEVMNTEAFF
TRBV5-1	TRBJ1-6	TRBD1	TGCGCCAGCAGCTTGGAGGGGGCGTCCGGATCACCCCTCCACTTT	CASSLEGASGSPLHF
TRBV28	TRBJ1-2	NA	TGTGCCAGCAGCTCCCCCGGGAGGGGCTACACCTTC	CASSSPGRGYTF
TRBV19	TRBJ1-1	NA	TGTGCCAGTAGTCAGGGAGGGGGCACTGAAGCTTTCTTT	CASSQGGGTEAFF
TRBV5-4	TRBJ2-1	NA	TGTGCCAGCAGCTTGGGGGGGCTCTACAATGAGCAGTTCTTC	CASSLGGLYNEQFF